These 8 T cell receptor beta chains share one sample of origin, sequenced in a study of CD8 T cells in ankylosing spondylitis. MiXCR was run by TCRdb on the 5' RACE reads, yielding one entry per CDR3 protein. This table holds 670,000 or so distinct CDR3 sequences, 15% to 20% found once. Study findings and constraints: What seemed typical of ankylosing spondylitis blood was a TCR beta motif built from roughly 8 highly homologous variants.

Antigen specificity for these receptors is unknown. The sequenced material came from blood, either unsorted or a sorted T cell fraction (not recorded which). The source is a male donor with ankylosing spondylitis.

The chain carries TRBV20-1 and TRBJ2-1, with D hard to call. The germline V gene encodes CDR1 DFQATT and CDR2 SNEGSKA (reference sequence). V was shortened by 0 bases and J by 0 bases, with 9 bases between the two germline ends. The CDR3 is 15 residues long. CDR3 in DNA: TGCAGTGCTAGAGATCTCCGGAGCTCCTACAATGAGCAGTTCTTC. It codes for CSARDLRSSYNEQFF.

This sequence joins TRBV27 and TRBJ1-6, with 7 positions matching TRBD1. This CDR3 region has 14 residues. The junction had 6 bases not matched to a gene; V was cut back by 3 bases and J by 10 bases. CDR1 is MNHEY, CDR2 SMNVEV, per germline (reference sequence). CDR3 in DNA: TGTGCCAGCAGTTTGACAGGGAGGGAATCACCCCTCCACTTT. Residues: CASSLTGRESPLHF.

The CDR3 coding sequence is TGTGCCAGCAGAGAAAAACCCGAGTTAGTCAATGAGCAGTTCTTC. Protein product: CASREKPELVNEQFF. The V gene is TRBV2, the J gene TRBJ2-1, with unresolved D. The V and J ends lost 6 bases and 6 bases respectively, with 18 bases between them. The germline gives CDR1 SNHLY, CDR2 FYNNEI. The CDR3 totals 15 residues.

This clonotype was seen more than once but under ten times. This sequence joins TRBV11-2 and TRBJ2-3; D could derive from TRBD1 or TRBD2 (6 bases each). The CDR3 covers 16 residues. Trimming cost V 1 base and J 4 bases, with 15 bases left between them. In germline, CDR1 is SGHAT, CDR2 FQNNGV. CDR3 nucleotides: TGTGCCAGCAGCTTAGTGCTTCCGAGGGGGGCAGATACGCAGTATTTT. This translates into CASSLVLPRGADTQYF.

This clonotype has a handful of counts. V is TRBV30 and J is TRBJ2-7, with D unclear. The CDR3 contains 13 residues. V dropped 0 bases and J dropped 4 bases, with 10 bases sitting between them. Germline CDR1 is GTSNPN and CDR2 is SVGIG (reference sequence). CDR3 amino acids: CAWSVPGSYEQYF. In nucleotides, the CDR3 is TGTGCCTGGAGTGTCCCCGGGTCGTACGAGCAGTACTTC. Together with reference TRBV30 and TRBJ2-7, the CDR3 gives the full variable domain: SQTIHQWPATLVQPVGSPLSLECTVEGTSNPNLYWYRQAAGRGLQLLFYSVGIGQISSEVPQNLSASRPQDRQFILSSKKLLLSDSGFYLCAWSVPGSYEQYFGPGTRLTVT.

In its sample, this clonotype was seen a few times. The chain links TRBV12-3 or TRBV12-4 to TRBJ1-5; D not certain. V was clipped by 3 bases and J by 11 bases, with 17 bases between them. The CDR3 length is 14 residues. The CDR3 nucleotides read TGTGCCAGCAGTTTTGGGCAGGCCCGCGGGGCCCAGCATTTT. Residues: CASSFGQARGAQHF.

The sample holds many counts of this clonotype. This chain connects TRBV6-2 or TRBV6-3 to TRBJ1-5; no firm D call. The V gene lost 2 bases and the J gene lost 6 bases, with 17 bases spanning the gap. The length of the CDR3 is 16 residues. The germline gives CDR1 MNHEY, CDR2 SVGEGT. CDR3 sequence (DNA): TGTGCCAGCAGTTACCAGGCAGGTGCGACACCTCAGCCCCAGCATTTT. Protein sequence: CASSYQAGATPQPQHF.

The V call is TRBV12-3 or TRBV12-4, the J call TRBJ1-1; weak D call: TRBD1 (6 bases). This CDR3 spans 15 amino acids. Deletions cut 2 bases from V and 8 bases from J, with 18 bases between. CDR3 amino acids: CASSLWPRAGEEAFF. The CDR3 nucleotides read TGTGCCAGCAGTTTATGGCCCAGAGCAGGGGAGGAAGCTTTCTTT.